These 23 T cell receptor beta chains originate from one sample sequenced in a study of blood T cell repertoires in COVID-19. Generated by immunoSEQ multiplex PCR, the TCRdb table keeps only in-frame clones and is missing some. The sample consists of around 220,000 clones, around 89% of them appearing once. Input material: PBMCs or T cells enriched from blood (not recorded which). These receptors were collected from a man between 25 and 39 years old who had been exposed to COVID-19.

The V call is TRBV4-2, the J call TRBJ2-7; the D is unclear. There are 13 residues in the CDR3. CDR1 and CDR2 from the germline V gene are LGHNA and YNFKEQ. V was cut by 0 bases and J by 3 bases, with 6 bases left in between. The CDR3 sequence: CASSQESGYEQYF. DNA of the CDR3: TGTGCCAGCAGCCAAGAGTCCGGCTACGAGCAGTACTTC.

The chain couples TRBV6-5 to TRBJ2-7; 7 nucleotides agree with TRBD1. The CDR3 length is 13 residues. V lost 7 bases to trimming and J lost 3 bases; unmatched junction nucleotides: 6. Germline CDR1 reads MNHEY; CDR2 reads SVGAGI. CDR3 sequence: CASTQGVLYEQYF. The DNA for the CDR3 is TGTGCCAGCACCCAGGGGGTCCTCTACGAGCAGTACTTC.

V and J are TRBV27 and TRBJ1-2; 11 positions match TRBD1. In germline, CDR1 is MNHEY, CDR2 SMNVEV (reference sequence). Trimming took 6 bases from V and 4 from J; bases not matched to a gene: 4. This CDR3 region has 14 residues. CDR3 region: CASSRTGGVYGYTF. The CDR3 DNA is TGTGCCAGCAGCCGGACAGGGGGCGTCTATGGCTACACCTTC.

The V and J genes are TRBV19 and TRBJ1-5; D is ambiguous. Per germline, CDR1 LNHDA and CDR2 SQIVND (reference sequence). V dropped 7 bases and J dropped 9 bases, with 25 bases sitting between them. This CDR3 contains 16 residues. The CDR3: CASISSDDILVRPQHF. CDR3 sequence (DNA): TGTGCCAGTATTAGTAGTGACGACATCCTGGTAAGGCCCCAGCATTTT.

The CDR3, as DNA: TGTGCCAGCAGCTCCCGCGGAGGTTCTGGAAACACCATATATTTT. It translates to CASSSRGGSGNTIYF. V is TRBV9 and J is TRBJ1-3; D not certain. V gave up 4 bases and J gave up 1 base, with 12 bases separating them. Germline V gene lookup returns CDR1 SGDLS and CDR2 YYNGEE. The CDR3 loop spans 15 amino acids.

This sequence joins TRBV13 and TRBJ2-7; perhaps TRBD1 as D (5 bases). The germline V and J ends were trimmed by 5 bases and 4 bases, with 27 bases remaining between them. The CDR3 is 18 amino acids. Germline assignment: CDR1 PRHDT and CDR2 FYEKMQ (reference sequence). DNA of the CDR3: TGTGCCAGCAGCCGCAGGGCGACGATTACTCGTTTTCCTTACGAGCAGTACTTC. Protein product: CASSRRATITRFPYEQYF.

The CDR3 loop is CASSRMGTSGEDTQYF. CDR3 nucleotide sequence: TGTGCCAGCAGCCGAATGGGGACTAGCGGGGAAGATACGCAGTATTTT. V gene TRBV3-1 (or the pseudogene TRBV3-2) combines with J gene TRBJ2-3, with 13 bases aligning to TRBD2. The CDR3 is 16 residues long. Germline V gene lookup returns CDR1 LGHDT and CDR2 YNNKEL (reference sequence). V lost 4 bases, J lost 5 bases, and 6 bases stayed unmatched.

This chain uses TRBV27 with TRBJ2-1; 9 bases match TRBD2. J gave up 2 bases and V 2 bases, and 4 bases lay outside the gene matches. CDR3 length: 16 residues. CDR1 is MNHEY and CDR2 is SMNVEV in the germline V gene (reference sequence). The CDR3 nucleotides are TGTGCCAGCAGTTTAAAGAGCGGGGGGCCCTACAATGAGCAGTTCTTC. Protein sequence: CASSLKSGGPYNEQFF.

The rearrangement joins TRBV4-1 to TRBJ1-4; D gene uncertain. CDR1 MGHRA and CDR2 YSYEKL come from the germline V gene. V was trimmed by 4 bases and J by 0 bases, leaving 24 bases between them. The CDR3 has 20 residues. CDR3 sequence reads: CASSRLMRQLNFATNEKLFF. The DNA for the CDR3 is TGCGCCAGCAGCCGACTTATGAGGCAGTTAAATTTCGCAACTAATGAAAAACTGTTTTTT.

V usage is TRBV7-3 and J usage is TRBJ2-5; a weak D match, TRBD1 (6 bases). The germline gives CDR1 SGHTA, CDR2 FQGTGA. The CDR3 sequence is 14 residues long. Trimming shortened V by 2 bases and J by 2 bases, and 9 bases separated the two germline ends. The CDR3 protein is CASSLGRGQETQYF. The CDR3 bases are TGTGCCAGCAGCTTAGGCAGGGGTCAAGAGACCCAGTACTTC.

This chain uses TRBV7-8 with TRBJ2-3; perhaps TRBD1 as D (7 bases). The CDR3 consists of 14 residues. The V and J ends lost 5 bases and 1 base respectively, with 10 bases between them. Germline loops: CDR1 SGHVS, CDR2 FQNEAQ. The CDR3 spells CASSPRGGTDTQYF. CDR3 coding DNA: TGTGCCAGCAGCCCCAGGGGGGGCACAGATACGCAGTATTTT.

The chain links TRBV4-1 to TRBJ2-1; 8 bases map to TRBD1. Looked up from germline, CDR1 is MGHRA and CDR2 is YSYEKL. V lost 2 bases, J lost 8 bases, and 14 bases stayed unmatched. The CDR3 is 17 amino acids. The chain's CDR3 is CASSQPYPGTGVDEQFF. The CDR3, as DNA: TGCGCCAGCAGCCAACCGTACCCCGGGACAGGTGTTGATGAGCAGTTCTTC.

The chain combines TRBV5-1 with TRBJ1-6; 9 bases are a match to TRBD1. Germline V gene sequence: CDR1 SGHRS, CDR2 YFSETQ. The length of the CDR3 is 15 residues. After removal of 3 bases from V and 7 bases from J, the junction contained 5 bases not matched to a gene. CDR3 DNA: TGCGCCAGCAGCTCGGGAGGGACAGGGAATTCACCCCTCCACTTT. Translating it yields CASSSGGTGNSPLHF.

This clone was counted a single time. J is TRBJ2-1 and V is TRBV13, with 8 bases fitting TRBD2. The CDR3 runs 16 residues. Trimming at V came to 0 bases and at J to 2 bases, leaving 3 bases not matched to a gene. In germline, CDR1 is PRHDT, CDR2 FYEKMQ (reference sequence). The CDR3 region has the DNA TGTGCCAGCAGCTTAGGGGCCGGGGGGGCCTACAATGAGCAGTTCTTC. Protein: CASSLGAGGAYNEQFF. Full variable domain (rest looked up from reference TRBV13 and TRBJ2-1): AAGVIQSPRHLIKEKRETATLKCYPIPRHDTVYWYQQGPGQDPQFLISFYEKMQSDKGSIPDRFSAQQFSDYHSELNMSSLELGDSALYFCASSLGAGGAYNEQFFGPGTRLTVL.

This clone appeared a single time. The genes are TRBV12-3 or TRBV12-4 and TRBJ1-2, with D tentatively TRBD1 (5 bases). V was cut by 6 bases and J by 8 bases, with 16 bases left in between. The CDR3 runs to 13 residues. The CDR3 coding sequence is TGTGCCAGCAGCCTAACGACAGTTCCGGGCTACACCTTC. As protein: CASSLTTVPGYTF.

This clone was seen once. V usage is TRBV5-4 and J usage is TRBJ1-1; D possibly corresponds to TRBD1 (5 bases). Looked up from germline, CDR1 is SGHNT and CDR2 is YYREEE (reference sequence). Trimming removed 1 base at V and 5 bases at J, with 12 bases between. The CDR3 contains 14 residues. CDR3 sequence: CASSLWQGATEAFF. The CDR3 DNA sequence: TGTGCCAGCAGCTTGTGGCAGGGTGCGACTGAAGCTTTCTTT.

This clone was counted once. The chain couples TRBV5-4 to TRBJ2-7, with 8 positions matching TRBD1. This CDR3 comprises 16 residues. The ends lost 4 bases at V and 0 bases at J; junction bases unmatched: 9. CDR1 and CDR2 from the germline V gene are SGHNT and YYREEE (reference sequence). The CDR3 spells CASSRFRDRTSYEQYF. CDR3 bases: TGTGCCAGCAGCAGATTCAGGGACAGGACCTCCTACGAGCAGTACTTC.

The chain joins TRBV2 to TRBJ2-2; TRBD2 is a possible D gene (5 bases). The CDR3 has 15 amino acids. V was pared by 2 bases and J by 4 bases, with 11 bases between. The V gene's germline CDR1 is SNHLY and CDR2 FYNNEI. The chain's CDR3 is CASSELQRGTGELFF. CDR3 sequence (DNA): TGTGCCAGCAGTGAACTGCAACGGGGCACCGGGGAGCTGTTTTTT.

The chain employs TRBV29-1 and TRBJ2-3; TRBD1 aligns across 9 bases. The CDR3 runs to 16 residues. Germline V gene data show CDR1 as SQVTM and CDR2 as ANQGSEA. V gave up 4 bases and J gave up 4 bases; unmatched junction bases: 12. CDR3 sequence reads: CSVAATGTGSADTQYF. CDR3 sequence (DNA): TGCAGCGTTGCCGCCACCGGGACAGGGAGCGCAGATACGCAGTATTTT.

CDR3: CASSQDHRGYTEAFF. The CDR3 bases are TGCGCCAGCAGCCAAGATCACAGGGGTTACACTGAAGCTTTCTTT. The J gene is TRBJ1-1, the V gene TRBV4-3, with TRBD1 matching over 7 bases. The CDR3 totals 15 residues. Losses at the gene ends were 0 bases for V and 3 bases for J; bases not matched to a gene: 4. Germline CDR1 and CDR2: LGHNA and YSLEER.

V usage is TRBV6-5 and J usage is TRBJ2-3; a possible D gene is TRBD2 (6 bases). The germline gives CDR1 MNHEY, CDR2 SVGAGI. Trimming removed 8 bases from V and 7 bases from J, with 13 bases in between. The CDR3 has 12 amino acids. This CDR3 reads CASAPGGNTQYF. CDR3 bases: TGTGCCAGCGCCCCCGGGGGAAATACGCAGTATTTT.

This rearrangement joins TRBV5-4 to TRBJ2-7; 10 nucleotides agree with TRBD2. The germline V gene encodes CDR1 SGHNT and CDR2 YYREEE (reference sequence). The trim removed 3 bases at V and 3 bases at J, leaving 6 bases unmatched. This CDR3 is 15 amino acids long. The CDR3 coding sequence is TGTGCCAGCAGCTCACAAAGCGGGGGGGGCTACGAGCAGTACTTC. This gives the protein CASSSQSGGGYEQYF.

The CDR3 region is CASSSTRDRGHVTQYF. The CDR3 coding sequence is TGCGCCAGCAGCTCGACACGGGACAGGGGGCATGTTACGCAGTATTTT. The chain is built from TRBV5-1 and TRBJ2-3; 12 positions match TRBD1. V was clipped by 3 bases and J by 8 bases; unmatched bases: 10. The CDR3 consists of 16 residues. Germline V gene data show CDR1 as SGHRS and CDR2 as YFSETQ.